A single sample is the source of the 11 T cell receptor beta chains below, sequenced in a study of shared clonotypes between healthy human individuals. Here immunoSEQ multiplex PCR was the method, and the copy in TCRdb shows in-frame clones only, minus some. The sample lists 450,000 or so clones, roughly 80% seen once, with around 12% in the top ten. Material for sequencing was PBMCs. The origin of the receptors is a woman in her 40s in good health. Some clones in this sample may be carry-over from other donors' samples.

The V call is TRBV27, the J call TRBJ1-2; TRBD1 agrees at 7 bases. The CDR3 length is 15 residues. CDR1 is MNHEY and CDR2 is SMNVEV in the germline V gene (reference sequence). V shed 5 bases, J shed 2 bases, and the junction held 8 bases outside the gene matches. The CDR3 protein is CASSPRQGRNYGYTF. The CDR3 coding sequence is TGTGCCAGCAGTCCCCGACAGGGACGAAACTATGGCTACACCTTC.

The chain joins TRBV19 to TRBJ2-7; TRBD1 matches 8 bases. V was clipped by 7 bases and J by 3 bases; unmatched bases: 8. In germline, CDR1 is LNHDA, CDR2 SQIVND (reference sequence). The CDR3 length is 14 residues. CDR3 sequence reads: CASTQTGAIYEQYF. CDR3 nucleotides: TGTGCCAGTACCCAGACAGGGGCTATCTACGAGCAGTACTTC.

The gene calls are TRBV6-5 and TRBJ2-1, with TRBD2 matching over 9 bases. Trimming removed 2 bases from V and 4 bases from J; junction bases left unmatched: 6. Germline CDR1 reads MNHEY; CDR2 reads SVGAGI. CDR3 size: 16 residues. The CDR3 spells CASSYVAGVLYNEQFF. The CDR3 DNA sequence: TGTGCCAGCAGTTACGTAGCGGGAGTGCTATACAATGAGCAGTTCTTC.

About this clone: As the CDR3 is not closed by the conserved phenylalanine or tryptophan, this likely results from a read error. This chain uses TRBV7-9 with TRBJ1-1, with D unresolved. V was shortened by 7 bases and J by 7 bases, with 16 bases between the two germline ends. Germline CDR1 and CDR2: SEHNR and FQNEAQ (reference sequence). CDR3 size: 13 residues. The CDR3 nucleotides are TGTGCCAGCACGAGGGCGGGGAGCGGTGAAGCTTTCTCT. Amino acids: CASTRAGSGEAFS.

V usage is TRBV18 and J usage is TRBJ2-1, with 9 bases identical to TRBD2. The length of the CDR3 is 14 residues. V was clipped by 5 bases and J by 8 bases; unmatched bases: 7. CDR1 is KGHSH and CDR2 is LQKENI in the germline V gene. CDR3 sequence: CASSAGLATDEQFF. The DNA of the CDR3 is TGTGCCAGCTCAGCGGGACTAGCAACCGATGAGCAGTTCTTC. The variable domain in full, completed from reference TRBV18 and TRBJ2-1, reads NAGVMQNPRHLVRRRGQEARLRCSPMKGHSHVYWYRQLPEEGLKFMVYLQKENIIDESGMPKERFSAEFPKEGPSILRIQQVVRGDSAAYFCASSAGLATDEQFFGPGTRLTVL.

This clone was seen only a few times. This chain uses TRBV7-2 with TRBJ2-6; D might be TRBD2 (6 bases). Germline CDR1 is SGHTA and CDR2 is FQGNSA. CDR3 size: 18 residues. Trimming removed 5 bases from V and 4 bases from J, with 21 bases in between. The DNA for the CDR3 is TGTGCCAGCAGCACGGGGACTCACTACTGGGGAGGGGCCAACGTCCTGACTTTC. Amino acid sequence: CASSTGTHYWGGANVLTF.

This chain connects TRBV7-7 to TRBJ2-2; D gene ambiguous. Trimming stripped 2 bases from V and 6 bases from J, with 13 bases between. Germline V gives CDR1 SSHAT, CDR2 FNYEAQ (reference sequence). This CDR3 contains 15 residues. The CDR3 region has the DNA TGTGCCAGCAGCTTATCCCTATCAGGAGCCGGGGAGCTGTTTTTT. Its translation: CASSLSLSGAGELFF.

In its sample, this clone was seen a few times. The CDR3 loop is CASSLQGREETQYF. The CDR3 bases are TGCGCCAGCAGCCTACAGGGGCGGGAGGAGACCCAGTACTTC. The rearrangement uses TRBV5-1 and TRBJ2-5; D may match TRBD1 or TRBD2 (7 bases each). The CDR3 totals 14 residues. Deletions cut 4 bases from V and 5 bases from J, with 15 bases between. The germline V gene encodes CDR1 SGHRS and CDR2 YFSETQ.

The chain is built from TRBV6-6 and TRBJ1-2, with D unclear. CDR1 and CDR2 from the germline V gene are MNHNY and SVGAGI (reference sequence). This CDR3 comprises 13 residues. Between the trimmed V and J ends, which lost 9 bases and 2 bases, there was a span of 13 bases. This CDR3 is CASSPAGNYGYTF. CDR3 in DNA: TGTGCCAGTTCTCCAGCGGGGAACTATGGCTACACCTTC.

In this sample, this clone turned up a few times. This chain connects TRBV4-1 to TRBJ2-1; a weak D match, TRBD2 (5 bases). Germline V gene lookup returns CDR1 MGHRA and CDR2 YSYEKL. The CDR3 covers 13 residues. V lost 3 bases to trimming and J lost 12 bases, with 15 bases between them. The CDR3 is CASSQDFRFMQFF. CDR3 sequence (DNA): TGCGCCAGCAGCCAGGACTTCAGATTCATGCAGTTCTTC.

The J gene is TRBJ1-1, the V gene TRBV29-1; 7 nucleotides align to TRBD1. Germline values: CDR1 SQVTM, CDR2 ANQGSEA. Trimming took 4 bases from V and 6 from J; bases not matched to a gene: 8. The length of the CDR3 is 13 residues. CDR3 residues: CSVGQGGKAEAFF. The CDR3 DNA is TGCAGCGTTGGCCAGGGGGGTAAAGCTGAAGCTTTCTTT.